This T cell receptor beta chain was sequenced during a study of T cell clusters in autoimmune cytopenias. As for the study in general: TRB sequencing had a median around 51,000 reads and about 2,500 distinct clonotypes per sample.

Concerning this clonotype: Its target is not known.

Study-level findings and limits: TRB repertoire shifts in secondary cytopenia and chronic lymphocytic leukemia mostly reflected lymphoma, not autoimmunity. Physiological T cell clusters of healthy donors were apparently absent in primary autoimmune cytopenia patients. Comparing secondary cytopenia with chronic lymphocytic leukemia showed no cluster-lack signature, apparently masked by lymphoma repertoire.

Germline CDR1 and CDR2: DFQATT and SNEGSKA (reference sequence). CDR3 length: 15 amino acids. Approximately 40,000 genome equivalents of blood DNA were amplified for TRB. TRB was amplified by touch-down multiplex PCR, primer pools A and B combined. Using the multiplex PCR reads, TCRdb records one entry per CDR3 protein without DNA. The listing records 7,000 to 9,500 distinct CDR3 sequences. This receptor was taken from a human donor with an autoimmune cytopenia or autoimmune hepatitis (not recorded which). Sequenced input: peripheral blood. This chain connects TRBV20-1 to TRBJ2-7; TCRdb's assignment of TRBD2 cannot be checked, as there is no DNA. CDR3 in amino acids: CSARSDEGSGYEQYF.